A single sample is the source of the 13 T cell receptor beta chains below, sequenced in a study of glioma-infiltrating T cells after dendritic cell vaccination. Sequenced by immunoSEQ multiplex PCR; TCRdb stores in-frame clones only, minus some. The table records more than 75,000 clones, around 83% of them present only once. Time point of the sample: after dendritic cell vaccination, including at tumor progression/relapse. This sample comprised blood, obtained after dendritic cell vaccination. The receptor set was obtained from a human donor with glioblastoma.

This chain's CDR3 is CASSLRSNEQFF. CDR3 DNA sequence: TGTGCCAGCAGCTTGAGGAGTAATGAGCAGTTCTTC. The chain uses TRBV7-2 and TRBJ2-1; unclear D gene. The CDR3 spans 12 residues. V gave up 3 bases and J gave up 7 bases, with 7 bases separating them. The germline gives CDR1 SGHTA, CDR2 FQGNSA. Full variable domain (remainder filled in from reference TRBV7-2 and TRBJ2-1): GAGVSQSPSNKVTEKGKDVELRCDPISGHTALYWYRQSLGQGLEFLIYFQGNSAPDKSGLPSDRFSAERTGGSVSTLTIQRTQQEDSAVYLCASSLRSNEQFFGPGTRLTVL.

In DNA, the CDR3 is TGTGCCAGCAGCTTTACCCGGTTACCGGGACAGAACTACGAGCAGTACTTC. Protein sequence: CASSFTRLPGQNYEQYF. This chain uses TRBV13 with TRBJ2-7; TRBD1 matches at 7 bases. Germline V gives CDR1 PRHDT, CDR2 FYEKMQ (reference sequence). V gave up 3 bases and J gave up 3 bases; unmatched junction bases: 14. This CDR3 is built from 17 residues.

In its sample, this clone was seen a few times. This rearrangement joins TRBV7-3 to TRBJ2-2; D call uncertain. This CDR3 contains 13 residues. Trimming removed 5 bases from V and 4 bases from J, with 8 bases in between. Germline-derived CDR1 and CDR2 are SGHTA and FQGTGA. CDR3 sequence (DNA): TGTGCCAGCAGCCAAACAGCCACCGGGGAGCTGTTTTTT. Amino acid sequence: CASSQTATGELFF.

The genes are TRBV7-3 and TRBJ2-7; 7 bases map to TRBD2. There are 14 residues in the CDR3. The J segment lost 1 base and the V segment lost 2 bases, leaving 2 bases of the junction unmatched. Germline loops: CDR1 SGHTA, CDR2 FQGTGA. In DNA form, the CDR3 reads TGTGCCAGCAGCTTACAGGGAGGGTCCTACGAGCAGTACTTC. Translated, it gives CASSLQGGSYEQYF.

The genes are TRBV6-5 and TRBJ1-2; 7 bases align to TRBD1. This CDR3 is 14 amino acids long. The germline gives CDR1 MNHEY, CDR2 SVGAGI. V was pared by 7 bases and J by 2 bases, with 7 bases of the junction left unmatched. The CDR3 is CASKGQATNYGYTF. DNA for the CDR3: TGTGCCAGCAAAGGACAGGCTACCAACTATGGCTACACCTTC.

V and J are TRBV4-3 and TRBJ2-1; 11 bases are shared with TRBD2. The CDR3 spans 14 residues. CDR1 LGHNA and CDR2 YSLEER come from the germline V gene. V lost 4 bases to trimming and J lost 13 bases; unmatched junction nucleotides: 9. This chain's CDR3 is CASSLDLSGGDQFF. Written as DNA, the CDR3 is TGCGCCAGCAGCCTCGACCTTAGCGGGGGGGATCAGTTCTTC.

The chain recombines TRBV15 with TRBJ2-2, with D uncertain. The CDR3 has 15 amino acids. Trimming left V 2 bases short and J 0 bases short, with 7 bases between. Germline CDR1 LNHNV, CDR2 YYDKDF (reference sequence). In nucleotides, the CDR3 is TGTGCCACCAGCAGAACAGCCGCGAACACCGGGGAGCTGTTTTTT. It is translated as CATSRTAANTGELFF.

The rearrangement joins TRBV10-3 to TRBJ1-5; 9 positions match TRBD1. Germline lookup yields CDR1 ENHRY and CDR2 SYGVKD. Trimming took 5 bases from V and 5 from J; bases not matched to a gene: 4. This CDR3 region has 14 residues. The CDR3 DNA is TGTGCCATCAGTTGGGACAGGGAGGATCAGCCCCAGCATTTT. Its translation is CAISWDREDQPQHF.

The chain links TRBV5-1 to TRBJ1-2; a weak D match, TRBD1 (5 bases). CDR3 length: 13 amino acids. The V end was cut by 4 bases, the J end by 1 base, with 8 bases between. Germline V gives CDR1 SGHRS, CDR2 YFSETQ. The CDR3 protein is CASSPQVNYGYTF. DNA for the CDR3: TGCGCCAGCAGCCCACAGGTTAACTATGGCTACACCTTC.

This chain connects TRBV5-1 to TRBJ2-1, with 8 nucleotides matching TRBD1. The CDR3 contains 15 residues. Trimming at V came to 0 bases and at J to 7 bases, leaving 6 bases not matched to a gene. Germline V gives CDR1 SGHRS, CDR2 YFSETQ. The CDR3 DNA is TGCGCCAGCAGCTTGGCTGGACAGGGAGCAAATGAGCAGTTCTTC. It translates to CASSLAGQGANEQFF.

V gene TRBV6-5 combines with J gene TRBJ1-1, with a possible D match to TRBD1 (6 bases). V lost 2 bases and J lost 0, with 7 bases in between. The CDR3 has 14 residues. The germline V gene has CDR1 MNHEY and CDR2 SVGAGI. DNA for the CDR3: TGTGCCAGCAGTTACGGGACACTGAACACTGAAGCTTTCTTT. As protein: CASSYGTLNTEAFF.

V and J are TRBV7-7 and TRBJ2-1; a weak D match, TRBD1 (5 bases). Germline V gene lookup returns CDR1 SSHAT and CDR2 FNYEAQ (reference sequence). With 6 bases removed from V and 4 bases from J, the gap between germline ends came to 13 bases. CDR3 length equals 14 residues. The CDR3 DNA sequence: TGTGCCAGCAGTGAGACAGTATATTACAATGAGCAGTTCTTC. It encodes CASSETVYYNEQFF.

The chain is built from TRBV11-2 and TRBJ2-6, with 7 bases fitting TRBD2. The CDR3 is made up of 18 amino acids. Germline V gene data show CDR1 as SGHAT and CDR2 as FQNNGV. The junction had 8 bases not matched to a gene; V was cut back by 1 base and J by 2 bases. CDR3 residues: CASSLGLGGGPGANVLTF. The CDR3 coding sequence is TGTGCCAGCAGCTTAGGACTTGGGGGAGGGCCTGGGGCCAACGTCCTGACTTTC.